A single T cell receptor (beta chain) is shown here with its context. The antigen is not known. All patients relapsed after autologous stem cell transplantation, and brentuximab vedotin exposure varied. When best responses were assessed, they were complete response, partial response or progressive disease. Libraries were prepared by immunoSEQ multiplex PCR; TCRdb keeps only in-frame clonotypes and omits some of them. The repertoire consists of 11,000 to 15,000 clones, with under 80% occurring once and the leading ten covering about 25%. The data were obtained in a study of PD-1 blockade in classical Hodgkin lymphoma. Study background: Intravenous infusions of nivolumab 3 mg/kg reached patients every 2 weeks.

Study-level points and caveats: Similar baseline diversity was found in complete responders and newly diagnosed patients. Compared with healthy donors, newly diagnosed patients reportedly showed lower baseline TCR diversity.

The CDR3 has 13 residues. Looked up from germline, CDR1 is SEHNR and CDR2 is FQNEAQ (reference sequence). The V end was cut by 5 bases, the J end by 3 bases, with 10 bases between. Sequenced here: peripheral blood mononuclear cells (PBMCs), sampled before the second cycle of nivolumab. The clonotype originates from a human donor with classical Hodgkin lymphoma. The chain employs TRBV7-9 and TRBJ1-2, with no clear D. The CDR3 nucleotides read TGTGCCAGCAGCATGACACCGGACTATGGCTACACCTTC. Translating gives CASSMTPDYGYTF. Together with reference TRBV7-9 and TRBJ1-2, the CDR3 gives the full variable domain: DTGVSQNPRHKITKRGQNVTFRCDPISEHNRLYWYRQTLGQGPEFLTYFQNEAQLEKSRLLSDRFSAERPKGSFSTLEIQRTEQGDSAMYLCASSMTPDYGYTFGSGTRLTVV.